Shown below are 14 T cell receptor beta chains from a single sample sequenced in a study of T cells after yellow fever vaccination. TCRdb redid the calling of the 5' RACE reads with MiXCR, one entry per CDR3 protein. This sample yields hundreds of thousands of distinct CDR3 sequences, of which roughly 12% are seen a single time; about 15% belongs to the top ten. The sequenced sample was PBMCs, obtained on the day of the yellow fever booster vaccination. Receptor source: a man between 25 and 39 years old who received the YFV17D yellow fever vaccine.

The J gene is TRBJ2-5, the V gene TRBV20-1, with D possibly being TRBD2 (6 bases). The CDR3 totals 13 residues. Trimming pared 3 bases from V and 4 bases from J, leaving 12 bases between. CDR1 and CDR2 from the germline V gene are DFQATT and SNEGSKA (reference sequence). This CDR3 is CSASRGAGETQYF. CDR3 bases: TGCAGTGCTAGCCGCGGGGCTGGAGAGACCCAGTACTTC.

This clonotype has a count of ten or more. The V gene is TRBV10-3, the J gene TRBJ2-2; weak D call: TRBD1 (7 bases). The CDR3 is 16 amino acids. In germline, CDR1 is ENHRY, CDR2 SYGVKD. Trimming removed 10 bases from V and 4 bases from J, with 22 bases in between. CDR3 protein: CATNGGQGVSTGELFF. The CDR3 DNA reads TGTGCCACAAACGGGGGCCAGGGGGTCTCCACCGGGGAGCTGTTTTTT.

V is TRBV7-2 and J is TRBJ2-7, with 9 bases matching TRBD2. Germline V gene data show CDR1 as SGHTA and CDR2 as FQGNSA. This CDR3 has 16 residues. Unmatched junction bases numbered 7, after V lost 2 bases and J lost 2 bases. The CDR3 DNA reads TGTGCCAGCAGCTTACCCACTAGCGGGTTTACCTACGAGCAGTACTTC. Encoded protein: CASSLPTSGFTYEQYF.

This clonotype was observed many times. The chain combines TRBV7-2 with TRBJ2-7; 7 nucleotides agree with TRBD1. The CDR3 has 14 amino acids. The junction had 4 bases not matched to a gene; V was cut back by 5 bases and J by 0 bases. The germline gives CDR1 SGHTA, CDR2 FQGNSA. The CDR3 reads CASSRDRSSYEQYF. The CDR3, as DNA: TGTGCCAGCAGCAGGGACAGAAGCTCCTACGAGCAGTACTTC.

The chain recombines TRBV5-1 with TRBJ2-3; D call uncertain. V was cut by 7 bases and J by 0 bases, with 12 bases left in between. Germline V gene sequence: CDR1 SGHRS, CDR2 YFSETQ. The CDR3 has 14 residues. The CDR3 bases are TGCGCCAGCGGCTCGACTGCTAGCACAGATACGCAGTATTTT. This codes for CASGSTASTDTQYF. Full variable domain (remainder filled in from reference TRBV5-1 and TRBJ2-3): KAGVTQTPRYLIKTRGQQVTLSCSPISGHRSVSWYQQTPGQGLQFLFEYFSETQRNKGNFPGRFSGRQFSNSRSEMNVSTLELGDSALYLCASGSTASTDTQYFGPGTRLTVL.

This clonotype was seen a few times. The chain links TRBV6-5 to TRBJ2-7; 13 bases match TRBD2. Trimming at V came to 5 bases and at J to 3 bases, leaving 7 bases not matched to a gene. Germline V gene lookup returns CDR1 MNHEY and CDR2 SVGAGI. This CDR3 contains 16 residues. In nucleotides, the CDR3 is TGTGCCAGCAGTCCCTCGGGGACTAGCGGGATCTACGAGCAGTACTTC. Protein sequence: CASSPSGTSGIYEQYF.

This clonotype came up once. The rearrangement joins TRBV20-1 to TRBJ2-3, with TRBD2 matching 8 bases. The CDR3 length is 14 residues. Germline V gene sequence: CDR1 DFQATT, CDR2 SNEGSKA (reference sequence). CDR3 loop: CSAPPGGPTDTQYF. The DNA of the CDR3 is TGCAGCGCACCCCCGGGAGGGCCCACAGATACGCAGTATTTT.

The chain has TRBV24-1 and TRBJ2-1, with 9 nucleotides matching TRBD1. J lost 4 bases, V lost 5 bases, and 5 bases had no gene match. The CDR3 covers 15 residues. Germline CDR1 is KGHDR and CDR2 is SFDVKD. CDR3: CATSVSGQGYNEQFF. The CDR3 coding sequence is TGTGCCACCAGTGTTTCGGGACAGGGTTACAATGAGCAGTTCTTC.

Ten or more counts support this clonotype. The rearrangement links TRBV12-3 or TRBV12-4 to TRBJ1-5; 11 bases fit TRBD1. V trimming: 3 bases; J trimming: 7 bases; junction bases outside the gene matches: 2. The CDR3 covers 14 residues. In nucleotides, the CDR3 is TGTGCCAGCAGTTTGGGGACAGGGGGACAGCCCCAGCATTTT. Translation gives CASSLGTGGQPQHF.

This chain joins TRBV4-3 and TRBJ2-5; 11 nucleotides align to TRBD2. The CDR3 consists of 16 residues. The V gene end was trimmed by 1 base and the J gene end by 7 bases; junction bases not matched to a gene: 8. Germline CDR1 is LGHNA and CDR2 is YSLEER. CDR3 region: CASSQGLAGQRGTQYF. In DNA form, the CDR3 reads TGCGCCAGCAGCCAAGGACTAGCGGGGCAGAGGGGGACCCAGTACTTC.

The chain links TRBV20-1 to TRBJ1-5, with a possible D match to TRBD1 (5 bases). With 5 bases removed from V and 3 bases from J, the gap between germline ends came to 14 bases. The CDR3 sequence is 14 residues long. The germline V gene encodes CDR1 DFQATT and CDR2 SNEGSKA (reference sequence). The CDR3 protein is CSAVDTIVNQPQHF. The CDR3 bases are TGCAGTGCTGTGGACACAATCGTCAATCAGCCCCAGCATTTT.

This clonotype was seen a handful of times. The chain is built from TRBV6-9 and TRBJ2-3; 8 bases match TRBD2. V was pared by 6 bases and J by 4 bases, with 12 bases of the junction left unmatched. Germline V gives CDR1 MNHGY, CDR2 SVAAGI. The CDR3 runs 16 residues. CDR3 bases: TGTGCCAGCAGCAGCCGGTGGGCGGGAGGCTCAGATACGCAGTATTTT. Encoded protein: CASSSRWAGGSDTQYF.

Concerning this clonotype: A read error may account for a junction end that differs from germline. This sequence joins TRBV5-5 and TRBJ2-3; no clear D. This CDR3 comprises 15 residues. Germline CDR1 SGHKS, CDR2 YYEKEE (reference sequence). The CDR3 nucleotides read TGTGCCAGCAGGTTGGGCGAGCTGATCACAGATACGCAGTATTTT. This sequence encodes CASRLGELITDTQYF. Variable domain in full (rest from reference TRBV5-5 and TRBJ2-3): DAGVTQSPTHLIKTRGQQVTLRCSPISGHKSVSWYQQVLGQGPQFIFQYYEKEERGRGNFPDRFSARQFPNYSSELNVNALLLGDSALYLCASRLGELITDTQYFGPGTRLTVL.

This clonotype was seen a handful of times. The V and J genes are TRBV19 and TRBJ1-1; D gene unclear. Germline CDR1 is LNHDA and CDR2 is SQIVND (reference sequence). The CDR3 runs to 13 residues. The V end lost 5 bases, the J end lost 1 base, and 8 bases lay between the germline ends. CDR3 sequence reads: CASSETWNTEAFF. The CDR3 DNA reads TGTGCCAGTAGTGAAACGTGGAACACTGAAGCTTTCTTT.